This T cell receptor (beta chain) was sequenced for a study of identical twins. Using its own MiXCR run on the 5' RACE reads, TCRdb lists one record per CDR3 protein. The repertoire has 1,800,000 or so distinct CDR3 sequences, less than 35% of them found once; the top ten carry 0.27%. This clonotype was seen more than once but under ten times. The CDR3 covers 14 residues. With V trimmed by 7 bases and J by 5 bases, 4 bases remained unmatched. CDR1 and CDR2 from the germline V gene are ENHRY and SYGVKD. The receptor was derived from a newborn girl in good health. Sequenced material: cord blood. The chain links TRBV10-3 to TRBJ1-6; TRBD1 aligns across 8 bases. The CDR3: CAITPGQDNSPLHF. CDR3 nucleotides: TGTGCCATCACTCCGGGACAGGATAATTCACCCCTCCACTTT.